This TCR beta chain was captured by sequencing in a study of T cell responses to AZD1222 COVID-19 vaccine (dated by TCRdb to the early 2020s). Broadly, across the study: AZD1222 recipients whose second dose came at about 4 weeks and those whose second dose came at about 12 weeks were combined into one group, since spike-specific TCR depth and breadth did not differ between the two schedules. TCR sequencing was performed for 230 to 250 trial participants, of whom around 200 were given two doses of AZD1222 and around 26 were given two doses of MenACWY control vaccine. Enrollment into the trials was organized by age into subgroups of 18-55, 56-69 and 70-plus years, and those subgroups contained 148, 28 and 57 TCR-sequenced participants, respectively. Overall study outcomes, separate from this receptor: Because no samples from the day 14 peak response were available, repertoires could be characterized only after the peak T cell response. Conclusions about previously exposed vaccinees were limited because only a handful of AZD1222 recipients were SARS-CoV-2 seropositive at baseline. Reportedly, almost half of the unique spike-specific TCRs recognized epitopes lying outside the regions that are mutated in the B.1.351 and B.1.1.7 variants. A significant rise in spike-specific TCR breadth and depth was observed after two AZD1222 doses relative to day 0 and relative to MenACWY recipients. Participants were mostly white British, with more females than males. The authors suggested clonal diversity may have been underestimated. The whole spike protein was spanned by vaccine-associated CD4 TCRs, and dominant responses were seen in regions 160-218 and 743-854. In the small 56-69-year group, the increase in depth fell short of significance, most likely because of low power.

For this clone: No antigen is known for it. Base qualities are not provided; no much larger clone lies one nucleotide away.

Taken with the paper, the label for time point translates to: baseline before first vaccination. The vaccinee samples were drawn from two UK trials, COV001 and COV002, one of which was a single-blind randomized controlled phase 2/3 trial testing AZD1222 (ChAdOx1 nCoV-19) in healthy adults. For TCRbeta chain sequencing, PBMC samples were collected from trial participants at day 0 and at day 28 after the second dose. The CDR3 regions of human TCRbeta chains were analyzed by immunosequencing. Under the source paper's analysis protocol: TCRs in the repertoires were matched against a reference library of SARS-CoV-2-specific TCRs that had been generated with the MIRA antigen-specificity platform. Breadth meant the fraction of unique TCRs that were SARS-CoV-2-associated, whereas depth meant the fraction of total T cells that were SARS-CoV-2-associated. Each spike-specific TCR was assigned to its reactive spike region and to a CD4 or CD8 class using the MIRA data. Log10-transformed breadth and depth values were compared by one-way ANOVA with Sidak's multiple comparisons tests. The immuneACCESS repertoire file appears here via TCRdb, limited to in-frame rearrangements. These files lack a portion of the clones; in checked studies, under half of the deficit traces to unresolved V genes, and the cause of the others is not known. V and J calls and clone size are given by that table; D and trimming were obtained from the DNA. Here the sample has under 200,000 clones; around nine tenths occur a single time. About 1.6% of the sample is held by the ten biggest clonotypes.

This sample comprised peripheral blood, obtained on day 0 of AZD1222 vaccination. The origin of this receptor is an adult in good health.

The DNA is TGCGCCAGCAGCTTTCCCTCCGAAGGCGGTGGCTACACCTTC. Translated, this is CASSFPSEGGGYTF. The rearrangement combines TRBV5-1 with TRBJ1-2; no D gene is confidently identified. The V and J ends are trimmed by 2 bases and 7 bases, leaving 15 bases between them. The germline V gene encodes CDR1 SGHRS and CDR2 YFSETQ. The CDR3 runs 14 amino acids, cysteine and phenylalanine included. The entry retains the CDR3 DNA only, 42 bases that are in frame from base 1.